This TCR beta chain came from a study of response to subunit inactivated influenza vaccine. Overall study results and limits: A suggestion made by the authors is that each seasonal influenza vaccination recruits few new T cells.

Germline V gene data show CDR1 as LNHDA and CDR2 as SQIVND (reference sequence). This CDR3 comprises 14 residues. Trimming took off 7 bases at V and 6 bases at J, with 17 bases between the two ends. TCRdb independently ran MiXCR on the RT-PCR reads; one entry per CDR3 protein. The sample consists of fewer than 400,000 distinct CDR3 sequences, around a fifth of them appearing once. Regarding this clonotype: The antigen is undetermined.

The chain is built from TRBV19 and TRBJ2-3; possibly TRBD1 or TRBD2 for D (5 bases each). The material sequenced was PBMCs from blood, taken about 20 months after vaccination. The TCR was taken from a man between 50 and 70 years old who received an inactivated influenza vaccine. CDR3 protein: CASTGGSGLDTQYF. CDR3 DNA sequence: TGTGCCAGTACTGGGGGATCAGGATTGGATACGCAGTATTTT.